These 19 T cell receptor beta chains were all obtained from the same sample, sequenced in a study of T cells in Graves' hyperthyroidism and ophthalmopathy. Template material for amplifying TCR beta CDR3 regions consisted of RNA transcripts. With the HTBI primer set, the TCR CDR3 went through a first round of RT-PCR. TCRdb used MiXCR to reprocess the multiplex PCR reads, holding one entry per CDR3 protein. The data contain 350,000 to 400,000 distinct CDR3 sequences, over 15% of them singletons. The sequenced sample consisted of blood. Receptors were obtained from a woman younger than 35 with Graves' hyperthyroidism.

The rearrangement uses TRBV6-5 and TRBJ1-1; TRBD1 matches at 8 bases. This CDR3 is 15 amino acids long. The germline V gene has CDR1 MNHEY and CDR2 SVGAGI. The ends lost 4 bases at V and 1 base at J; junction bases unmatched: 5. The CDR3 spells CASSSQGQANTEAFF. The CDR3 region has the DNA TGTGCCAGCAGTTCCCAGGGACAGGCGAACACTGAAGCTTTCTTT.

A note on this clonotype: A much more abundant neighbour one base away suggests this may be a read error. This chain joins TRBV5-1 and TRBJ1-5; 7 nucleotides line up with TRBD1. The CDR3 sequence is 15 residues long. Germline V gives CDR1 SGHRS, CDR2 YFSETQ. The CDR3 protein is CASSLTSGGYQPQRF. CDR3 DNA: TGCGCCAGCAGCTTGACATCAGGGGGATATCAGCCCCAGCGTTTT.

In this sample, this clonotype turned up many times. CDR3 DNA: TGTGCCAGCATGGATAGGTCTAGCACAGATACGCAGTATTTT. It encodes CASMDRSSTDTQYF. The chain couples TRBV6-2 or TRBV6-3 to TRBJ2-3; the D is unclear. Per the germline V gene, CDR1 is MNHEY and CDR2 is SVGEGT. V lost 7 bases, J lost 0 bases, and 11 bases lay in between. CDR3 length equals 14 residues.

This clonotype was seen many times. DNA of the CDR3: TGTGCCAGTTTAAATACCTACGAGCAGTACTTC. It encodes CASLNTYEQYF. The V and J genes are TRBV2 and TRBJ2-7; no definite D call. This CDR3 is 11 amino acids long. Trimming removed 9 bases at V and 2 bases at J, with 8 bases between. Germline CDR1 SNHLY, CDR2 FYNNEI.

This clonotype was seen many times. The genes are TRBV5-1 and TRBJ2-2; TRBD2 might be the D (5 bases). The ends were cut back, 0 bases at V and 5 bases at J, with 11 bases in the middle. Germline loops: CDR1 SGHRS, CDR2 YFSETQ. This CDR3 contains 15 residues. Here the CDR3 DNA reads TGCGCCAGCAGCTTGGTAGGGAGCGATACCGGGGAGCTGTTTTTT. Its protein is CASSLVGSDTGELFF.

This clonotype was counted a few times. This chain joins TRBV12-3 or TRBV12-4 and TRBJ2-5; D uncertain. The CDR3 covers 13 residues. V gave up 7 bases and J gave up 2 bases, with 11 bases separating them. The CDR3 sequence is CASTLLPQETQYF. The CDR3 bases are TGTGCCAGCACCCTCCTTCCTCAAGAGACCCAGTACTTC.

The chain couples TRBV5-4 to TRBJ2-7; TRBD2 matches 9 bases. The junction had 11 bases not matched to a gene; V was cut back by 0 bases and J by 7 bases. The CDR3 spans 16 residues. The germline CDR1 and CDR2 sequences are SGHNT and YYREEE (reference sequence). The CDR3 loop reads CASSLDIQASGEEQYF. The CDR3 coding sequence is TGTGCCAGCAGCTTGGATATTCAAGCTAGCGGGGAAGAGCAGTACTTC. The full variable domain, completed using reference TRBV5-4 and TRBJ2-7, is ETGVTQSPTHLIKTRGQQVTLRCSSQSGHNTVSWYQQALGQGPQFIFQYYREEENGRGNFPPRFSGLQFPNYSSELNVNALELDDSALYLCASSLDIQASGEEQYFGPGTRLTVT.

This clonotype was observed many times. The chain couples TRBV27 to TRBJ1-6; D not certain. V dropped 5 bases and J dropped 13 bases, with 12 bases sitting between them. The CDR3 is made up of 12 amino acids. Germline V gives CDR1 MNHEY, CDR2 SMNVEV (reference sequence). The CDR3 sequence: CASSANLHPLHF. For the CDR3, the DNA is TGTGCCAGCAGTGCTAACCTCCACCCCCTCCACTTT.

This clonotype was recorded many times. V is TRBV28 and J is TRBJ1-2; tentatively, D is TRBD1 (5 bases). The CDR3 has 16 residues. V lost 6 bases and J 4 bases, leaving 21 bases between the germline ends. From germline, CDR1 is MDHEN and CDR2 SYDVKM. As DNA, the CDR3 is TGTGCCAGCAGCCCTCCGGGACGGACACTGATCTATGGCTACACCTTC. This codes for CASSPPGRTLIYGYTF.

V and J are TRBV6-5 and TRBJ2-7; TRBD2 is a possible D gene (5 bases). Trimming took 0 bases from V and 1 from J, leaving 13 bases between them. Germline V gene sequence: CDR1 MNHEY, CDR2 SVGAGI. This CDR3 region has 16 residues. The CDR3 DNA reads TGTGCCAGCAGTTACTCGTCCGGTGAGGGATCCTACGAGCAGTACTTC. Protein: CASSYSSGEGSYEQYF.

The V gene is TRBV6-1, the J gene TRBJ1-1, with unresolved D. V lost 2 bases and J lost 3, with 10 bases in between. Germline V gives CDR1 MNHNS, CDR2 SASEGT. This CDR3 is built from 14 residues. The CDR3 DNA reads TGTGCCAGCAGTGAATCAGCCTCCTACACTGAAGCTTTCTTT. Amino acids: CASSESASYTEAFF.

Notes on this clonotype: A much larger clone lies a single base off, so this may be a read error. CDR3 nucleotide sequence: TGTGCCAGCAGTGAAGCCGGGACGGAATCATTGGATGGCTACACCTTC. This sequence encodes CASSEAGTESLDGYTF. The chain has TRBV6-1 and TRBJ1-2, with D maybe TRBD1 (5 bases). V shed 0 bases and J shed 6 bases, with 17 bases lying between them. Germline CDR1 is MNHNS and CDR2 is SASEGT. CDR3 length equals 16 residues.

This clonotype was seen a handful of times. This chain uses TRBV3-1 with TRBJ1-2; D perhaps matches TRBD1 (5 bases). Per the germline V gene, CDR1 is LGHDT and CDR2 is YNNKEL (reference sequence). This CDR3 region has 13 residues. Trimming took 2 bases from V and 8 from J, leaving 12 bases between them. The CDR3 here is CASSQRTMGGYTF. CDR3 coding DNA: TGTGCCAGCAGCCAACGGACAATGGGAGGCTACACCTTC.

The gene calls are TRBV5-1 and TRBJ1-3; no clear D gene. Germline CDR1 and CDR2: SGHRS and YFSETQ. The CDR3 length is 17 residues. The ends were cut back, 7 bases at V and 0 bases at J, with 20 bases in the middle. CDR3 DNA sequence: TGCGCCAGCGGCCTTGAACCTCTTCAACTCTCTGGAAACACCATATATTTT. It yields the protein CASGLEPLQLSGNTIYF.

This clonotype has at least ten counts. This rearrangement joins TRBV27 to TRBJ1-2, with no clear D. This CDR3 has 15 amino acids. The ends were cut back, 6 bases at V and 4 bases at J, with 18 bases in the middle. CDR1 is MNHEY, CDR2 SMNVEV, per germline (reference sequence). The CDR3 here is CASSSDLAPGYGYTF. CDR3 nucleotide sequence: TGTGCCAGCAGCTCCGACCTCGCCCCAGGCTATGGCTACACCTTC.

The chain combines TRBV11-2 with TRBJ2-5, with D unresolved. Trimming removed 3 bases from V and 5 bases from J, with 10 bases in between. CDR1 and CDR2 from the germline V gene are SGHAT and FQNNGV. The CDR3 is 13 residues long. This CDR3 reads CASSFTQVETQYF. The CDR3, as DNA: TGTGCCAGCAGCTTTACCCAGGTTGAGACCCAGTACTTC.

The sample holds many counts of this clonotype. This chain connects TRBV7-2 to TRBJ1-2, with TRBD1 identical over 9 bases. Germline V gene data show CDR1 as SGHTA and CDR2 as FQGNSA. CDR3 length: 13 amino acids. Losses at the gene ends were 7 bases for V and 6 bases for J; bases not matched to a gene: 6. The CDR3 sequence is CASNKGQGHGYTF. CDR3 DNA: TGTGCCAGCAATAAAGGACAGGGGCATGGCTACACCTTC.

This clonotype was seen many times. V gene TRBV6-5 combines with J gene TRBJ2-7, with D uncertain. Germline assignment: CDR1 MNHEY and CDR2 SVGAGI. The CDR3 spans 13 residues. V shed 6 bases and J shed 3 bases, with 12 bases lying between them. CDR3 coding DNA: TGTGCCAGCAGGAGAGGCCAGTTCTACGAGCAGTACTTC. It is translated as CASRRGQFYEQYF.

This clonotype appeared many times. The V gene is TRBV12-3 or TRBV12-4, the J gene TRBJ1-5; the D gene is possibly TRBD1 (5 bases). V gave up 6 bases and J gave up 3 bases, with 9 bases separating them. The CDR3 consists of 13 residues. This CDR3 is CASRRQLNQPQHF. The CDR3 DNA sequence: TGTGCCAGCAGGCGACAGCTCAATCAGCCCCAGCATTTT.